Shown below are 27 T cell receptor beta chains from a single sample sequenced in a study of blood T cell repertoires in COVID-19. Clones were sequenced by immunoSEQ multiplex PCR, and TCRdb holds only the in-frame ones, with some missing. The table shows hundreds of thousands of clones, with 85% occurring only once. The material sequenced was PBMCs or T cells enriched from blood (not recorded which). These receptors were taken from a woman aged 45 to 65 with acute COVID-19.

J is TRBJ2-3 and V is TRBV7-2; 9 nucleotides align to TRBD2. The CDR3 totals 15 residues. CDR1 is SGHTA, CDR2 FQGNSA, per germline. After removal of 5 bases from V and 0 bases from J, the junction contained 3 bases not matched to a gene. This chain's CDR3 is CASSPRGGSTDTQYF. Here the CDR3 DNA reads TGTGCCAGCAGCCCGCGGGGGGGTAGCACAGATACGCAGTATTTT.

This clone showed up just once. The genes are TRBV9 and TRBJ2-1; 14 nucleotides align to TRBD2. Germline-derived CDR1 and CDR2 are SGDLS and YYNGEE. The CDR3 length is 19 residues. V lost 4 bases and J lost 0; bases outside the gene matches: 9. DNA of the CDR3: TGTGCCAGCAGCCCCGGGACTAGCGGGGGATACGACTCCTACAATGAGCAGTTCTTC. It encodes CASSPGTSGGYDSYNEQFF.

The rearrangement uses TRBV5-1 and TRBJ1-4; D gene unclear. The CDR3 length is 16 residues. Germline CDR1 SGHRS, CDR2 YFSETQ. Trimming left V 0 bases short and J 2 bases short, with 11 bases between. This CDR3 is CASSLGQGGTNEKLFF. DNA for the CDR3: TGCGCCAGCAGCTTGGGACAAGGCGGGACTAATGAAAAACTGTTTTTT.

This clone came up many times. The gene calls are TRBV7-8 and TRBJ1-2; D is unclear. The length of the CDR3 is 14 residues. V was pared by 5 bases and J by 8 bases, with 18 bases between. Germline V lookup: CDR1 SGHVS, CDR2 FQNEAQ. CDR3 DNA: TGTGCCAGCAGCGCCCACCCCGGCTTGGGCGGCTACACCTTC. Translation: CASSAHPGLGGYTF.

On this clone itself: Distinct nucleotide sequences in the sample also encode this CDR3. The chain combines TRBV5-1 with TRBJ2-5, with D hard to call. Germline lookup yields CDR1 SGHRS and CDR2 YFSETQ. Trimming took off 4 bases at V and 3 bases at J, with 4 bases between the two ends. The CDR3 extends over 11 amino acids. The CDR3 is CASSLEETQYF. Here the CDR3 DNA reads TGCGCCAGCAGCCTAGAAGAGACCCAGTACTTC. Variable domain in full (rest from reference TRBV5-1 and TRBJ2-5): KAGVTQTPRYLIKTRGQQVTLSCSPISGHRSVSWYQQTPGQGLQFLFEYFSETQRNKGNFPGRFSGRQFSNSRSEMNVSTLELGDSALYLCASSLEETQYFGPGTRLLVL.

J is TRBJ1-6 and V is TRBV3-1 (or the pseudogene TRBV3-2), with 8 bases aligning to TRBD1. V shed 4 bases, J shed 7 bases, and the junction held 3 bases outside the gene matches. The V gene's germline CDR1 is LGHDT and CDR2 YNNKEL (reference sequence). The CDR3 extends over 14 amino acids. CDR3 in amino acids: CASSLRGQNSPLHF. The CDR3 coding sequence is TGTGCCAGCAGCCTCAGGGGGCAAAATTCACCCCTCCACTTT.

V is TRBV3-1 (or the pseudogene TRBV3-2) and J is TRBJ1-1; D is perhaps TRBD1 (5 bases). Germline CDR1 LGHDT, CDR2 YNNKEL (reference sequence). The V and J ends lost 1 base and 5 bases respectively, with 14 bases between them. This CDR3 has 15 amino acids. The CDR3 DNA is TGTGCCAGCAGCCAAGGGGGGGGGTCCAAGACTGAAGCTTTCTTT. Translated, it gives CASSQGGGSKTEAFF.

A few counts support this clone. J is TRBJ1-3 and V is TRBV3-1 (or the pseudogene TRBV3-2), with D perhaps TRBD1 (6 bases). V was shortened by 4 bases and J by 4 bases, with 8 bases between the two germline ends. Germline V CDR1 and CDR2: LGHDT, YNNKEL (reference sequence). The CDR3 spans 13 residues. CDR3 coding DNA: TGTGCCAGCAGCCCAGGGGAAGGAAACACCATATATTTT. It specifies CASSPGEGNTIYF.

The rearrangement joins TRBV11-3 to TRBJ2-7, with a tentative D call TRBD1 (7 bases). The CDR3 is made up of 16 amino acids. Germline V lookup: CDR1 SGHNT, CDR2 YENEEA. The V end was cut by 6 bases, the J end by 6 bases, with 24 bases between. The CDR3 DNA reads as TGTGCCAGCAGGCCCCAGGGGGAGGAAGGTTGGGTCGAGCAGTACTTC. Its protein is CASRPQGEEGWVEQYF.

The gene calls are TRBV9 and TRBJ2-7, with D possibly being TRBD1 (5 bases). The CDR3 spans 16 residues. The germline V gene has CDR1 SGDLS and CDR2 YYNGEE. With 4 bases removed from V and 2 bases from J, the gap between germline ends came to 19 bases. The CDR3 DNA reads as TGTGCCAGCAGCCCAAGCAGAAAGACAGTTCCCTACGAGCAGTACTTC. Protein: CASSPSRKTVPYEQYF. The variable domain in full, completed from reference TRBV9 and TRBJ2-7, reads DSGVTQTPKHLITATGQRVTLRCSPRSGDLSVYWYQQSLDQGLQFLIQYYNGEERAKGNILERFSAQQFPDLHSELNLSSLELGDSALYFCASSPSRKTVPYEQYFGPGTRLTVT.

The gene calls are TRBV30 and TRBJ1-1, with D possibly TRBD1 on 6 matching bases. Germline V gene data show CDR1 as GTSNPN and CDR2 as SVGIG (reference sequence). This CDR3 is built from 14 residues. The V and J ends lost 5 bases and 1 base respectively, with 14 bases between them. The CDR3 coding sequence is TGTGCCTGGGGGGGGCAGGGGAGGAACACTGAAGCTTTCTTT. Translating it yields CAWGGQGRNTEAFF. The full variable domain, its missing parts supplied by reference TRBV30 and TRBJ1-1, is SQTIHQWPATLVQPVGSPLSLECTVEGTSNPNLYWYRQAAGRGLQLLFYSVGIGQISSEVPQNLSASRPQDRQFILSSKKLLLSDSGFYLCAWGGQGRNTEAFFGQGTRLTVV.

The chain carries TRBV5-1 and TRBJ1-1; D perhaps matches TRBD1 (6 bases). From germline, CDR1 is SGHRS and CDR2 YFSETQ. V dropped 0 bases and J dropped 8 bases, with 11 bases sitting between them. This CDR3 is 13 amino acids long. CDR3 DNA sequence: TGCGCCAGCAGCTTGGCCGGGGGGGCCGAAGCTTTCTTT. It specifies CASSLAGGAEAFF.

Only one count was recorded for this clone. The chain has TRBV5-6 and TRBJ1-3; TRBD1 aligns across 7 bases. Germline loops: CDR1 SGHDT, CDR2 YYEEEE. The V segment lost 4 bases and the J segment 1 base; nucleotides outside the gene matches: 5. The length of the CDR3 is 15 residues. The CDR3 coding sequence is TGTGCCAGCAGCCCTGACAGGGCATCTGGAAACACCATATATTTT. It encodes CASSPDRASGNTIYF. Drawing the rest from reference TRBV5-6 and TRBJ1-3, the complete variable domain is DAGVTQSPTHLIKTRGQQVTLRCSPKSGHDTVSWYQQALGQGPQFIFQYYEEEERQRGNFPDRFSGHQFPNYSSELNVNALLLGDSALYLCASSPDRASGNTIYFGEGSWLTVV.

The J gene is TRBJ1-2, the V gene TRBV13; 8 bases match TRBD1. The V and J ends lost 5 bases and 8 bases, in that order; junction bases with no gene match: 10. Germline V lookup: CDR1 PRHDT, CDR2 FYEKMQ (reference sequence). The CDR3 is 14 amino acids. The CDR3 DNA reads as TGTGCCAGCAGCAGGCGGGACAGGTTGACCGGCTACACCTTC. Translation gives CASSRRDRLTGYTF.

The V and J genes are TRBV19 and TRBJ1-5, with D possibly matching TRBD1 (5 bases). The CDR3 has 15 amino acids. Trimming stripped 7 bases from V and 0 bases from J, with 13 bases between. Germline assignment: CDR1 LNHDA and CDR2 SQIVND (reference sequence). The CDR3, as DNA: TGTGCCAGTATGAACCAGGGCGTTAGCAATCAGCCCCAGCATTTT. Its protein product is CASMNQGVSNQPQHF.

This chain links TRBV19 with TRBJ1-5; D gene unclear. The germline V gene encodes CDR1 LNHDA and CDR2 SQIVND (reference sequence). V was shortened by 3 bases and J by 7 bases, with 7 bases between the two germline ends. There are 12 residues in the CDR3. CDR3 residues: CASSIGSQPQHF. The DNA of the CDR3 is TGTGCCAGTAGTATTGGTAGCCAGCCCCAGCATTTT.

The chain recombines TRBV7-2 with TRBJ1-2; D not certain. The CDR3 sequence is 13 residues long. CDR1 and CDR2 from the germline V gene are SGHTA and FQGNSA. The V end was cut by 5 bases, the J end by 6 bases, with 13 bases between. The CDR3: CASSKAVTNGYTF. The CDR3 DNA is TGTGCCAGCAGCAAGGCGGTAACTAATGGCTACACCTTC.

This chain uses TRBV21-1 with TRBJ1-1. TRBV21-1 is given as a pseudogene. The CDR3 runs 16 residues. CDR3 nucleotide sequence: TGTGCCAGCAGCAAAGTAGCCAGCCAAGTCAGCACTGAAGCTTTCTTT. Its translation is CASSKVASQVSTEAFF.

The chain carries TRBV19 and TRBJ1-5; a possible D gene is TRBD1 (6 bases). V gave up 3 bases and J gave up 1 base, with 13 bases separating them. The CDR3 sequence is 16 residues long. The germline V gene has CDR1 LNHDA and CDR2 SQIVND (reference sequence). CDR3 protein: CASSMDGTSSNQPQHF. DNA for the CDR3: TGTGCCAGTAGTATGGACGGGACAAGCAGCAATCAGCCCCAGCATTTT.

The chain's CDR3 is CAWNRRGPTDTQYF. The CDR3 DNA reads TGTGCCTGGAATCGGCGGGGTCCCACAGATACGCAGTATTTT. V and J are TRBV30 and TRBJ2-3; D is possibly TRBD2 (6 bases). CDR3 length: 14 residues. CDR1 and CDR2 (germline): GTSNPN, SVGIG (reference sequence). Trimming pared 4 bases from V and 2 bases from J, leaving 13 bases between.

The chain uses TRBV6-5 and TRBJ1-2, with 7 bases aligning to TRBD1. Germline V gene data show CDR1 as MNHEY and CDR2 as SVGAGI. The CDR3 is made up of 13 amino acids. V lost 5 bases to trimming and J lost 4 bases; unmatched junction nucleotides: 4. The CDR3 DNA reads TGTGCCAGCAGTCCACGGGACAGCTATGGCTACACCTTC. The encoded protein is CASSPRDSYGYTF.

V is TRBV10-3 and J is TRBJ2-3; unclear D gene. V gave up 11 bases and J gave up 2 bases, with 14 bases separating them. This CDR3 spans 13 amino acids. Germline assignment: CDR1 ENHRY and CDR2 SYGVKD. In DNA, the CDR3 is TGTGCCCTCCTAGTTGCGTCCACAGATACGCAGTATTTT. Protein product: CALLVASTDTQYF.

The chain recombines TRBV6-1 with TRBJ1-5, with D uncertain. The germline gives CDR1 MNHNS, CDR2 SASEGT. The CDR3 consists of 15 residues. Trimming pared 2 bases from V and 0 bases from J, leaving 8 bases between. The CDR3, as DNA: TGTGCCAGCAGTGAACATAGCGATAGCAATCAGCCCCAGCATTTT. It is translated as CASSEHSDSNQPQHF.

This chain uses TRBV5-1 with TRBJ1-5; D possibly corresponds to TRBD1 (5 bases). The V end was cut by 4 bases, the J end by 5 bases, with 13 bases between. The CDR3 consists of 14 residues. In germline, CDR1 is SGHRS, CDR2 YFSETQ. The CDR3 region has the DNA TGCGCCAGCAGCGCCCAGGGTCTCGATCAGCCCCAGCATTTT. It is translated as CASSAQGLDQPQHF.

This clone was seen only once. The chain carries TRBV3-1 (or the pseudogene TRBV3-2) and TRBJ2-1, with 7 bases that match TRBD2. The germline gives CDR1 LGHDT, CDR2 YNNKEL (reference sequence). V shed 2 bases, J shed 1 base, and the junction held 8 bases outside the gene matches. This CDR3 has 17 amino acids. CDR3 bases: TGTGCCAGCAGCCAATACTTTGGCGGGGGATCCTACAATGAGCAGTTCTTC. This gives the protein CASSQYFGGGSYNEQFF.

Notes on this clone: The sample has other DNA sequences that encode this CDR3 too. The chain employs TRBV19 and TRBJ1-6; D perhaps matches TRBD1 (6 bases). The CDR3 is 13 amino acids. V dropped 0 bases and J dropped 10 bases, with 7 bases sitting between them. Germline assignment: CDR1 LNHDA and CDR2 SQIVND (reference sequence). In DNA, the CDR3 is TGTGCCAGTAGTATAGACAGGGGATCACCCCTCCACTTT. Its translation is CASSIDRGSPLHF.

The chain couples TRBV5-5 to TRBJ2-7; 8 nucleotides line up with TRBD1. The CDR3 spans 14 residues. Germline loops: CDR1 SGHKS, CDR2 YYEKEE (reference sequence). V dropped 2 bases and J dropped 2; count of bases not matched to a gene: 3. The DNA of the CDR3 is TGTGCCAGCAGCTTCGGACAGGGTACCTACGAGCAGTACTTC. Translating gives CASSFGQGTYEQYF.